The next 3 T cell receptor beta chains were all read from a single sample in a study of T cell responses to AZD1222 COVID-19 vaccine. The protocol was immunoSEQ multiplex PCR, while the TCRdb copy is restricted to in-frame clones and leaves out a portion. The sample gives over 150,000 clones, 94% of which show up once; roughly 1.7% is in the top ten. The sample here was peripheral blood, taken 28 days after the second AZD1222 dose. These receptors all come from an adult who received the AZD1222 COVID-19 vaccine.

The V call is TRBV28, the J call TRBJ2-1; D ambiguous. This CDR3 is 11 amino acids long. Trimming left V 11 bases short and J 7 bases short, with 12 bases between. The germline V gene encodes CDR1 MDHEN and CDR2 SYDVKM. In DNA, the CDR3 is TGTGCCTCTAGAATGGGGAATGAGCAGTTCTTC. Its translation is CASRMGNEQFF.

V gene TRBV28 combines with J gene TRBJ2-7; tentatively, D is TRBD1 (5 bases). Germline CDR1 reads MDHEN; CDR2 reads SYDVKM. This CDR3 is 13 amino acids long. Trimming cost V 8 bases and J 2 bases, with 13 bases left between them. This CDR3 reads CASYQGPTYEQYF. The DNA of the CDR3 is TGTGCCAGCTACCAGGGTCCCACCTACGAGCAGTACTTC.

This chain links TRBV2 with TRBJ1-4, with a possible D match to TRBD1 (5 bases). The germline V and J ends were trimmed by 4 bases and 11 bases, with 14 bases remaining between them. The CDR3 contains 13 residues. Per the germline V gene, CDR1 is SNHLY and CDR2 is FYNNEI. The CDR3 reads CASSVRRDLKLFF. The DNA for the CDR3 is TGTGCCAGCAGTGTAAGAAGGGACCTTAAACTGTTTTTT.